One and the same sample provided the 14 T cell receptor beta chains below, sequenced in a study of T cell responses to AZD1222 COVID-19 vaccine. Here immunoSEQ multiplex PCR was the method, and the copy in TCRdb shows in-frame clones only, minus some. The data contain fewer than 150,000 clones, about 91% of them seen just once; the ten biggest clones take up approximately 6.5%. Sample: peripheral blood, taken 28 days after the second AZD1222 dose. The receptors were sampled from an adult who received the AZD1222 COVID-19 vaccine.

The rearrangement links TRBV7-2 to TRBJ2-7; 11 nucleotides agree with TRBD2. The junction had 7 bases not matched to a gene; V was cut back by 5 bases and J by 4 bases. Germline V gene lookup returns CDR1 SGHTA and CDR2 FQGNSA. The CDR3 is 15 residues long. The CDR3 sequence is CASSLQGTSGYEQYF. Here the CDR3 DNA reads TGTGCCAGCAGCCTCCAAGGGACTAGCGGATACGAGCAGTACTTC.

Here the CDR3 DNA reads TGTGCCAGCAACAAGGCGGGGATAGGGACCGGGGAGCTGTTTTTT. Translating it yields CASNKAGIGTGELFF. The chain is built from TRBV7-2 and TRBJ2-2, with D possibly TRBD2 on 6 matching bases. The CDR3 is 15 residues long. Trimming removed 7 bases from V and 5 bases from J, with 17 bases in between. Germline V gene sequence: CDR1 SGHTA, CDR2 FQGNSA.

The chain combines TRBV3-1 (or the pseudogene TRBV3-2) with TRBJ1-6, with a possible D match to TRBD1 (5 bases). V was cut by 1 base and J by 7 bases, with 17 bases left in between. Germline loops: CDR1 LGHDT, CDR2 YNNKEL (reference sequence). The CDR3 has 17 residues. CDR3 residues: CASSQGIGAVENSPLHF. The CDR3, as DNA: TGTGCCAGCAGCCAAGGGATAGGGGCAGTAGAGAATTCACCCCTCCACTTT.

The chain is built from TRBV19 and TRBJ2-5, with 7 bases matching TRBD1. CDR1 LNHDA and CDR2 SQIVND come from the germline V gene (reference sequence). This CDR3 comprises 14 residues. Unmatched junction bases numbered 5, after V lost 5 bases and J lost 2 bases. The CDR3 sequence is CASSLGDSQETQYF. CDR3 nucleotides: TGTGCCAGTAGTCTAGGGGACAGTCAAGAGACCCAGTACTTC.

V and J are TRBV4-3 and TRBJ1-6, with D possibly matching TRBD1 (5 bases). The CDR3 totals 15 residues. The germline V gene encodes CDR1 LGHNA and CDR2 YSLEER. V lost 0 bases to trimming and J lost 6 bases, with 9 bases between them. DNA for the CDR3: TGCGCCAGCAGCCAAGACGCGGGGGGTAATTCACCCCTCCACTTT. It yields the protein CASSQDAGGNSPLHF.

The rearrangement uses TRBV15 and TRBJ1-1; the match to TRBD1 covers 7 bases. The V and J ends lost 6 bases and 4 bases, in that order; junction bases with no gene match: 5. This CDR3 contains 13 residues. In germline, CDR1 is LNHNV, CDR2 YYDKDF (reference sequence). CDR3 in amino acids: CATRPQGSTEAFF. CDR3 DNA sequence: TGTGCCACCAGACCACAGGGGAGCACTGAAGCTTTCTTT.

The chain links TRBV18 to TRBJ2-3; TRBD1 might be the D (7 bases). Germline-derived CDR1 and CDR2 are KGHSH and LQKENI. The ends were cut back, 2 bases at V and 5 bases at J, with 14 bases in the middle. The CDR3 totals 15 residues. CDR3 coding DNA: TGTGCCAGCTCACCAAGGGGCCAGGGGGGAGATACGCAGTATTTT. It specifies CASSPRGQGGDTQYF.

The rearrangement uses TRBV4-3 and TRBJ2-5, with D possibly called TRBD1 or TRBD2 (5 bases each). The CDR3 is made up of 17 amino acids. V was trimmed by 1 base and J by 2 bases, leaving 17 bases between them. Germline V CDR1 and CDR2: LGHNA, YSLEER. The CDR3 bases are TGCGCCAGCAGCCAAGGAAACCGGTTGTGGGGGCAAGAGACCCAGTACTTC. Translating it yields CASSQGNRLWGQETQYF.

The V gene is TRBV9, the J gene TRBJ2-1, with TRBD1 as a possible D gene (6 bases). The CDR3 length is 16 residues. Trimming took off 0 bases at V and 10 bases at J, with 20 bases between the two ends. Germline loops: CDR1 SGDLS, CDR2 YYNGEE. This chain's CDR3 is CASSVASSGRGEEQFF. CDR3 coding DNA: TGTGCCAGCAGCGTAGCATCCTCGGGCAGGGGCGAGGAGCAGTTCTTC.

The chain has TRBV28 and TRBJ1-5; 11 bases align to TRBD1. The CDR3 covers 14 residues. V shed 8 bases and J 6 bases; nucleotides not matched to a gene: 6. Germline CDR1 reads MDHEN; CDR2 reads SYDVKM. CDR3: CASVGTGGGQPQHF. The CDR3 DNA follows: TGTGCCAGCGTAGGGACAGGGGGTGGTCAGCCCCAGCATTTT.

In nucleotides, the CDR3 is TGCAGTGCTAGTGACGGAACAAGCAATCAGCCCCAGCATTTT. It yields the protein CSASDGTSNQPQHF. The rearrangement links TRBV20-1 to TRBJ1-5, with D unresolved. Germline V gene sequence: CDR1 DFQATT, CDR2 SNEGSKA (reference sequence). The CDR3 contains 14 residues. V dropped 3 bases and J dropped 1 base, with 10 bases sitting between them.

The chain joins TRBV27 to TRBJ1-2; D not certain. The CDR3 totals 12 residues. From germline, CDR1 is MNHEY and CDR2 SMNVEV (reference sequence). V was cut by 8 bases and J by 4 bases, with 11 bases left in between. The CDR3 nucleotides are TGTGCCAGCTTTTCCGCATCCTATGGCTACACCTTC. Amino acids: CASFSASYGYTF.

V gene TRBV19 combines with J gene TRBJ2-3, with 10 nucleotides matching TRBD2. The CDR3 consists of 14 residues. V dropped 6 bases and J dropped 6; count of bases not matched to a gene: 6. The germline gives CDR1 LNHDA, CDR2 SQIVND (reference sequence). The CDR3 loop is CASSRGTSADTQYF. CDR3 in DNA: TGTGCCAGTAGCCGAGGGACTAGCGCCGATACGCAGTATTTT.

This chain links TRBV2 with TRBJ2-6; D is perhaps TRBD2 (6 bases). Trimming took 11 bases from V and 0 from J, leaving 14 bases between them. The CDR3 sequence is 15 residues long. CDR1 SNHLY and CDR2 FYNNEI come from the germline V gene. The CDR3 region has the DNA TGTGCCCGCGGGACTGTTATCTCTGGGGCCAACGTCCTGACTTTC. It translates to CARGTVISGANVLTF.